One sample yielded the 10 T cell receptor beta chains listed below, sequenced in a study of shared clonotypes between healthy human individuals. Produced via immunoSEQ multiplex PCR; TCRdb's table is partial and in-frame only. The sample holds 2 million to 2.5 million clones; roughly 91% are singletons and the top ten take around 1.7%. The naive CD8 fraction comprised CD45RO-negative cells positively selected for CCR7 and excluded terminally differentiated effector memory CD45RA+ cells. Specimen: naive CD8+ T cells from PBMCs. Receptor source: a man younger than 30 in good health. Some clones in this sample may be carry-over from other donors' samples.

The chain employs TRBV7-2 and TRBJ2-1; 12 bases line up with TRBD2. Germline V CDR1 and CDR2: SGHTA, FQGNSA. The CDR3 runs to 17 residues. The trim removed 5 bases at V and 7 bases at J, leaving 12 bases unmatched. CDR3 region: CASSPYLAGGPRNEQFF. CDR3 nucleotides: TGTGCCAGCAGCCCGTACCTAGCGGGAGGGCCGCGGAATGAGCAGTTCTTC.

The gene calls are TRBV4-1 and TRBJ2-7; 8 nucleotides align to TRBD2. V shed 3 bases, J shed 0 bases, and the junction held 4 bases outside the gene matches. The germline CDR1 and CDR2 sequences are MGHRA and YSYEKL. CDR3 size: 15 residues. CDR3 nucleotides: TGCGCCAGCAGCCATCGCGGGGGGAGCTCCTACGAGCAGTACTTC. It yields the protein CASSHRGGSSYEQYF.

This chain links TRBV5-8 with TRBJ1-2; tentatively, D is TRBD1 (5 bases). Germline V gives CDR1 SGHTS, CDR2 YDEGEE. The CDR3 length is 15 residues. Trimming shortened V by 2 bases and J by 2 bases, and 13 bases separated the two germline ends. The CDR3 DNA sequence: TGTGCCAGCAGCTTAACCAACGGGGGAAACTATGGCTACACCTTC. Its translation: CASSLTNGGNYGYTF.

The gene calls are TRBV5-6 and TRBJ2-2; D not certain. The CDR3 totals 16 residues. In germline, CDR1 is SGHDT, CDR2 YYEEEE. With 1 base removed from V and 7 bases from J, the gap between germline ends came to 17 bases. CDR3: CASSLIGSRSNGELFF. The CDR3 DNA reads TGTGCCAGCAGCTTGATTGGTTCAAGATCTAACGGGGAGCTGTTTTTT.

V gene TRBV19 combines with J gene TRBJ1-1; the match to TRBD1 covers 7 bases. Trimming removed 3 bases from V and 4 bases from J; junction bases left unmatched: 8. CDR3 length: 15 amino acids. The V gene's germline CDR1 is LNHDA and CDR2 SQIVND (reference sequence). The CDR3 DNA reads TGTGCCAGTAGTATTCGACAGGGTGTGGGCACTGAAGCTTTCTTT. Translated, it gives CASSIRQGVGTEAFF.

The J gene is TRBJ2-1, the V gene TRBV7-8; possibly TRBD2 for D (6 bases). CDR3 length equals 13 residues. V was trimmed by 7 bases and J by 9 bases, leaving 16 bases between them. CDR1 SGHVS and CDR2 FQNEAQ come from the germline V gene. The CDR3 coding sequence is TGTGCCAGCAACGCCGGGAGTTGGGGTGAGCAGTTCTTC. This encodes CASNAGSWGEQFF.

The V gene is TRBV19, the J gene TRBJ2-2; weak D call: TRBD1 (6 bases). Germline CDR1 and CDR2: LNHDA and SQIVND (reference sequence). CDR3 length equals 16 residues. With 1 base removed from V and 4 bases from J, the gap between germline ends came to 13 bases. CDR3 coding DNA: TGTGCCAGTAGTATAGCGGGACACAGCCTCACCGGGGAGCTGTTTTTT. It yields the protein CASSIAGHSLTGELFF.

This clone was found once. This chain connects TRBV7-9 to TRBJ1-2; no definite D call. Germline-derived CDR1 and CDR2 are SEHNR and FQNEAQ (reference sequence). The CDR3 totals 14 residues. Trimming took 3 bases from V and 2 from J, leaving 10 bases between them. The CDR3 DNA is TGTGCCAGCAGCTTCGTTTTTGGAAACTATGGCTACACCTTC. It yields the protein CASSFVFGNYGYTF. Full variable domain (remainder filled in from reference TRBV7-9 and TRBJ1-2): DTGVSQNPRHKITKRGQNVTFRCDPISEHNRLYWYRQTLGQGPEFLTYFQNEAQLEKSRLLSDRFSAERPKGSFSTLEIQRTEQGDSAMYLCASSFVFGNYGYTFGSGTRLTVV.

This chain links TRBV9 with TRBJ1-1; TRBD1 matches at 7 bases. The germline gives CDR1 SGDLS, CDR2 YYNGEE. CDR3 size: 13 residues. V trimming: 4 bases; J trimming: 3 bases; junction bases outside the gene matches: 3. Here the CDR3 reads CASSPGQYTEAFF. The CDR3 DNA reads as TGTGCCAGCAGCCCGGGACAGTACACTGAAGCTTTCTTT.

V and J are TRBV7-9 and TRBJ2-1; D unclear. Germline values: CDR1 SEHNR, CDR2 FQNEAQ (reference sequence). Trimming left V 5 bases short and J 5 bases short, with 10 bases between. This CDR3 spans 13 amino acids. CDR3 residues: CASSQTVDNEQFF. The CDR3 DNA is TGTGCCAGCAGCCAGACCGTCGACAATGAGCAGTTCTTC.